This T cell receptor (beta chain) was sequenced in a study of regulatory T cells in long-lasting Graves disease. Germline loops: CDR1 MNHEY, CDR2 SVGAGI. This CDR3 contains 13 residues. V was pared by 4 bases and J by 2 bases, with 9 bases between. Investigators prepared the TCR beta libraries by applying iRepertoire HTBI primers and Arm-PCR of CDR3 regions. In TCRdb, the multiplex PCR reads were re-called with MiXCR into one record per CDR3 protein. The profile shows some 430,000 distinct CDR3 sequences, 20% to 25% of them singletons. The time point was: persistent/refractory GD, antithyroid drugs over 5 years with positive TRAb. RNA extracted from PBMCs served as the sequencing template.

The chain employs TRBV6-5 and TRBJ2-7; D is undetermined. This receptor was identified in a female donor with Graves disease. Sequencing was performed on peripheral blood mononuclear cells (PBMCs), taken when the disease was refractory, from a patient treated with antithyroid drugs. This chain's CDR3 is CASSFQDPYEQYF. CDR3 DNA: TGTGCCAGCAGTTTTCAGGATCCCTACGAGCAGTACTTC.